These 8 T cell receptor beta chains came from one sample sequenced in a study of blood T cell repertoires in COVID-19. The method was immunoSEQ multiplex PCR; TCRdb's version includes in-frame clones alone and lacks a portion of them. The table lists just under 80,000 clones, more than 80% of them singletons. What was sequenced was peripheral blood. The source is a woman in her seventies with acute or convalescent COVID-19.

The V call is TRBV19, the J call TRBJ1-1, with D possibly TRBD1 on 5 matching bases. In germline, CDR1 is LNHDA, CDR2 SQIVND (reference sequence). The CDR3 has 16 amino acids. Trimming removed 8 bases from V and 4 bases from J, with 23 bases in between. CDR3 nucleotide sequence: TGTGCCAGTGAACCGGGACTGGGACCCGGGGGCACTGAAGCTTTCTTT. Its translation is CASEPGLGPGGTEAFF.

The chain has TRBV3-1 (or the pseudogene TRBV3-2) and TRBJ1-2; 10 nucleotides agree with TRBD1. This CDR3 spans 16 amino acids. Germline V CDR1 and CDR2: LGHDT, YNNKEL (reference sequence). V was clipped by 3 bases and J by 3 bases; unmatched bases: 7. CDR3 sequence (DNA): TGTGCCAGCAGCCAGGAGGGACAGGGGTCGGACTATGGCTACACCTTC. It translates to CASSQEGQGSDYGYTF.

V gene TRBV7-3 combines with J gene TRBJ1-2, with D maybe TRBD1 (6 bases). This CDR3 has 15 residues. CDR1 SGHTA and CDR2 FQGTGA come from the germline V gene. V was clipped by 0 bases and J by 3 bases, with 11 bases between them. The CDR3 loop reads CASSLTGQEDYGYTF. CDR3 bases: TGTGCCAGCAGCTTAACGGGACAAGAAGACTATGGCTACACCTTC.

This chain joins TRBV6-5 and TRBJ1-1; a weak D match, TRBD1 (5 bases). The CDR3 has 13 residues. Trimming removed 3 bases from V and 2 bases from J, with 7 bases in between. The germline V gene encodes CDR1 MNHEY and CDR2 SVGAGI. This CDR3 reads CASSYQGNTEAFF. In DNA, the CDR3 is TGTGCCAGCAGTTATCAGGGAAACACTGAAGCTTTCTTT.

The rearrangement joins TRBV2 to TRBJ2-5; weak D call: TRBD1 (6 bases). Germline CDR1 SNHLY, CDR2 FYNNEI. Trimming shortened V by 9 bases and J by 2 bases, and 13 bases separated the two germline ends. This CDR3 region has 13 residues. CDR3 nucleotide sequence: TGTGCCAGTCACAGGGATCCGCAAGAGACCCAGTACTTC. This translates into CASHRDPQETQYF.

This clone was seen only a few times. The DNA for the CDR3 is TGTGCCAGCAGCACTCCCGGGACAGGTGACGAAAAACTGTTTTTT. Protein product: CASSTPGTGDEKLFF. V is TRBV7-6 and J is TRBJ1-4; the match to TRBD1 covers 8 bases. Germline lookup yields CDR1 SGHVS and CDR2 FNYEAQ. J gave up 8 bases and V 5 bases, and 10 bases lay outside the gene matches. The CDR3 is 15 amino acids.

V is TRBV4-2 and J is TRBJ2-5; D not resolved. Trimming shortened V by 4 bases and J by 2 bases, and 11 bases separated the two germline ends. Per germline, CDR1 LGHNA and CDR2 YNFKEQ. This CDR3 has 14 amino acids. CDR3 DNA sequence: TGTGCCAGCAGCCCCAGAGAACTACAAGAGACCCAGTACTTC. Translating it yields CASSPRELQETQYF.

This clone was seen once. CDR3 amino acids: CAIGGSTNEKLFF. The CDR3 DNA is TGTGCCATTGGCGGTTCGACTAATGAAAAACTGTTTTTT. This chain connects TRBV2 to TRBJ1-4; D remains unclear. Germline assignment: CDR1 SNHLY and CDR2 FYNNEI. This CDR3 has 13 amino acids. Between the trimmed V and J ends, which lost 10 bases and 2 bases, there was a span of 11 bases.